Presented here are 14 T cell receptor beta chains from one specimen sequenced in a study of cytomegalovirus exposure and HLA in healthy donors. Use of 60 Vbeta and 13 Jbeta primers characterized the PCR. TCRdb keeps only in-frame clones here, not all; method: immunoSEQ multiplex PCR. The sample holds about 120,000 clones; around 79% are singletons and the top ten take more than 1.4%. What was sequenced was PBMCs. The receptors were sampled from a woman aged 18-29 years in good health and CMV-seronegative.

In its sample, this clone was seen a few times. The chain has TRBV7-9 and TRBJ1-1; D is perhaps TRBD1 (6 bases). V lost 2 bases and J lost 0, with 7 bases in between. Germline values: CDR1 SEHNR, CDR2 FQNEAQ (reference sequence). The CDR3 is 14 residues long. In nucleotides, the CDR3 is TGTGCCAGCAGCTTACAGGGGATGAACACTGAAGCTTTCTTT. This codes for CASSLQGMNTEAFF.

This chain connects TRBV18 to TRBJ1-2, with a weak D call TRBD1 (6 bases). The V end was cut by 2 bases, the J end by 6 bases, with 25 bases between. Germline-derived CDR1 and CDR2 are KGHSH and LQKENI. CDR3 length equals 18 residues. CDR3 nucleotide sequence: TGTGCCAGCTCACCAATTTCCGCAGGGGCTTCCTCCTGGAATGGCTACACCTTC. This codes for CASSPISAGASSWNGYTF. Combining the CDR3 with reference TRBV18 and TRBJ1-2 gives the whole variable domain NAGVMQNPRHLVRRRGQEARLRCSPMKGHSHVYWYRQLPEEGLKFMVYLQKENIIDESGMPKERFSAEFPKEGPSILRIQQVVRGDSAAYFCASSPISAGASSWNGYTFGSGTRLTVV.

The J gene is TRBJ1-4, the V gene TRBV4-3, with no clear D. Germline CDR1 and CDR2: LGHNA and YSLEER. Trimming left V 5 bases short and J 3 bases short, with 10 bases between. There are 14 residues in the CDR3. In DNA, the CDR3 is TGCGCCAGCAGCAGGGAGGGTTCTAATGAAAAACTGTTTTTT. This translates into CASSREGSNEKLFF.

This chain uses TRBV18 with TRBJ1-1; no clear D gene. Germline V lookup: CDR1 KGHSH, CDR2 LQKENI. V gave up 1 base and J gave up 3 bases, with 12 bases separating them. CDR3 length: 15 residues. CDR3 sequence (DNA): TGTGCCAGCTCACCACAGGAAAGGAGGTACACTGAAGCTTTCTTT. Translated: CASSPQERRYTEAFF.

In regard to this clone: The sample carries other DNA sequences with the same CDR3. The V and J genes are TRBV7-2 and TRBJ1-1; possibly TRBD1 for D (5 bases). Per germline, CDR1 SGHTA and CDR2 FQGNSA. This CDR3 comprises 14 residues. Trimming shortened V by 2 bases and J by 4 bases, and 11 bases separated the two germline ends. The CDR3 loop reads CASSLYGGGTEAFF. CDR3 in DNA: TGTGCCAGCAGCTTATATGGGGGGGGCACTGAAGCTTTCTTT.

The chain recombines TRBV4-2 with TRBJ2-5; 10 positions match TRBD2. The junction had 7 bases not matched to a gene; V was cut back by 1 base and J by 5 bases. The CDR3 contains 16 residues. Germline V lookup: CDR1 LGHNA, CDR2 YNFKEQ. CDR3 in amino acids: CASSQAGLAASETQYF. DNA for the CDR3: TGTGCCAGCAGCCAAGCAGGACTAGCGGCCAGTGAGACCCAGTACTTC.

This chain links TRBV7-9 with TRBJ1-1; TRBD1 aligns across 7 bases. Germline CDR1 and CDR2: SEHNR and FQNEAQ (reference sequence). The CDR3 is made up of 15 amino acids. The ends lost 5 bases at V and 0 bases at J; junction bases unmatched: 6. The CDR3 bases are TGTGCCAGCAGCCCCGACAGGGACATGAACACTGAAGCTTTCTTT. Its protein product is CASSPDRDMNTEAFF.

V and J are TRBV6-6 and TRBJ1-1; 9 positions match TRBD1. The germline V gene has CDR1 MNHNY and CDR2 SVGAGI (reference sequence). With 0 bases clipped from V and 10 bases from J, the junction kept 6 bases outside the gene matches. The length of the CDR3 is 14 residues. CDR3 bases: TGTGCCAGCAGTTACTCCGACAGGGGGGGAGCAGCTTTCTTT. It codes for CASSYSDRGGAAFF.

The V gene is TRBV7-9, the J gene TRBJ1-2, with D possibly TRBD1 on 6 matching bases. The CDR3 runs to 14 residues. CDR1 and CDR2 from the germline V gene are SEHNR and FQNEAQ (reference sequence). V was shortened by 7 bases and J by 8 bases, with 20 bases between the two germline ends. CDR3 sequence (DNA): TGTGCCAGCACCCCCGAGGGGGTCTTGCGAGGCTACACCTTC. Its protein product is CASTPEGVLRGYTF.

About this clone itself: The same CDR3 also results from other DNA sequences found in this sample. The V call is TRBV9, the J call TRBJ1-4, with 9 bases that match TRBD1. After removal of 4 bases from V and 7 bases from J, the junction contained 5 bases not matched to a gene. Germline V gene lookup returns CDR1 SGDLS and CDR2 YYNGEE. This CDR3 is 14 amino acids long. The chain's CDR3 is CASSYTGGSEKLFF. In nucleotides, the CDR3 is TGTGCCAGCAGCTACACAGGGGGCAGTGAAAAACTGTTTTTT.

V is TRBV10-2 and J is TRBJ1-1, with 9 bases fitting TRBD1. V dropped 2 bases and J dropped 1; count of bases not matched to a gene: 2. This CDR3 is 15 amino acids long. Germline V gene data show CDR1 as WSHSY and CDR2 as SAAADI. The CDR3 here is CASSETGGRNTEAFF. The CDR3 DNA follows: TGCGCCAGCAGTGAGACAGGGGGCAGGAACACTGAAGCTTTCTTT.

This sequence joins TRBV19 and TRBJ1-6; perhaps TRBD1 as D (5 bases). The CDR3 is 15 amino acids. V was trimmed by 5 bases and J by 6 bases, leaving 14 bases between them. Germline V lookup: CDR1 LNHDA, CDR2 SQIVND (reference sequence). The CDR3 DNA sequence: TGTGCCAGTAGTGACCGACAGCACTCTAATTCACCCCTCCACTTT. Protein sequence: CASSDRQHSNSPLHF.

The chain recombines TRBV19 with TRBJ1-5; no clear D. Trimming pared 3 bases from V and 7 bases from J, leaving 7 bases between. Germline CDR1 LNHDA, CDR2 SQIVND (reference sequence). The CDR3 consists of 12 residues. The CDR3 loop is CASSIMGQPQHF. The CDR3 DNA sequence: TGTGCCAGTAGTATTATGGGCCAGCCCCAGCATTTT.

V and J are TRBV2 and TRBJ1-3; D is unclear. Germline V lookup: CDR1 SNHLY, CDR2 FYNNEI. The CDR3 length is 15 residues. The V end lost 6 bases, the J end lost 2 bases, and 14 bases lay between the germline ends. CDR3 protein: CASSYTTGTGNTIYF. CDR3 nucleotides: TGTGCCAGCAGCTATACGACGGGTACTGGAAACACCATATATTTT.